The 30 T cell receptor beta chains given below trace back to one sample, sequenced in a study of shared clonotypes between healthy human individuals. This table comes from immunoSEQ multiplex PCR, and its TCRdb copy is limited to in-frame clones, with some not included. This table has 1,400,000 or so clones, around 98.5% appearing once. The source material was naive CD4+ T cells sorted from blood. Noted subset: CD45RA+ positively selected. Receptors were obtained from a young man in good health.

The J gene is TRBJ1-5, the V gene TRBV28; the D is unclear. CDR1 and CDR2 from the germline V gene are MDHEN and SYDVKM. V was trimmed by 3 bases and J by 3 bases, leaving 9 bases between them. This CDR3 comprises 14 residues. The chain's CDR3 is CASSLLQLNQPQHF. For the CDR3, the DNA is TGTGCCAGCAGTTTGTTACAGCTCAATCAGCCCCAGCATTTT.

The DNA of the CDR3 is TGTGCCAGCAGCCTCGGGCCAGTGCGTGGGGATGACGAGCAGTACTTC. Its translation is CASSLGPVRGDDEQYF. The gene calls are TRBV7-3 and TRBJ2-7; D ambiguous. V dropped 5 bases and J dropped 5 bases, with 22 bases sitting between them. This CDR3 spans 16 amino acids. Germline assignment: CDR1 SGHTA and CDR2 FQGTGA. Full variable domain (missing parts from reference TRBV7-3 and TRBJ2-7): GAGVSQTPSNKVTEKGKYVELRCDPISGHTALYWYRQSLGQGPEFLIYFQGTGAADDSGLPNDRFFAVRPEGSVSTLKIQRTERGDSAVYLCASSLGPVRGDDEQYFGPGTRLTVT.

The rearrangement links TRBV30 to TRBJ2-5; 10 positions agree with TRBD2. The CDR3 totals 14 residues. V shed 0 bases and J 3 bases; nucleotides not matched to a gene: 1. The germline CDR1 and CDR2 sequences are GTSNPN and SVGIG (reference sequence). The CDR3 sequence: CAWSVLAGKETQYF. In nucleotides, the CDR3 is TGTGCCTGGAGTGTACTAGCGGGAAAAGAGACCCAGTACTTC.

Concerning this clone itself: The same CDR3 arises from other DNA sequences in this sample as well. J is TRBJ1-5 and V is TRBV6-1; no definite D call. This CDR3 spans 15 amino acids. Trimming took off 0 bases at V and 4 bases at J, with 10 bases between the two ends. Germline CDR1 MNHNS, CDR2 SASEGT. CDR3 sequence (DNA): TGTGCCAGCAGTGAAGCGGGAGGGCAAAATCAGCCCCAGCATTTT. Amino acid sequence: CASSEAGGQNQPQHF.

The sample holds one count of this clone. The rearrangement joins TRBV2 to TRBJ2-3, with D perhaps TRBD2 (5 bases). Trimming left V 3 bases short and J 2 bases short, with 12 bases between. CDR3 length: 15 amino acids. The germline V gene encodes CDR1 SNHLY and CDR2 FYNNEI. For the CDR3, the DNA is TGTGCCAGCAGTGATCTGAGGGAGTACACAGATACGCAGTATTTT. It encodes CASSDLREYTDTQYF.

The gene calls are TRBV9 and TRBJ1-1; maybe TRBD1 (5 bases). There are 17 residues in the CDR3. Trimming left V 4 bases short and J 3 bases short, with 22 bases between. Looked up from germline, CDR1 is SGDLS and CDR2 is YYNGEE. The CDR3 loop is CASSRHGRGAMDTEAFF. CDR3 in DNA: TGTGCCAGCAGCCGTCACGGGCGAGGGGCGATGGACACTGAAGCTTTCTTT.

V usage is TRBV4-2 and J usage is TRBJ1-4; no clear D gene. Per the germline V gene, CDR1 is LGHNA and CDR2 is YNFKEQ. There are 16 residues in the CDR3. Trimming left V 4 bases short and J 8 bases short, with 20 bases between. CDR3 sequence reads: CASSRSKTVPEEKLFF. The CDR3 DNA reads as TGTGCCAGCAGCCGAAGCAAGACCGTACCAGAAGAAAAACTGTTTTTT.

The CDR3, as DNA: TGTGCCAGTAGTATGTCGGGCAGGAGCTCCTACGAGCAGTACTTC. Translating it yields CASSMSGRSSYEQYF. This sequence joins TRBV19 and TRBJ2-7; no clear D gene. Between the trimmed V and J ends, which lost 3 bases and 0 bases, there was a span of 12 bases. The germline gives CDR1 LNHDA, CDR2 SQIVND (reference sequence). This CDR3 region has 15 residues.

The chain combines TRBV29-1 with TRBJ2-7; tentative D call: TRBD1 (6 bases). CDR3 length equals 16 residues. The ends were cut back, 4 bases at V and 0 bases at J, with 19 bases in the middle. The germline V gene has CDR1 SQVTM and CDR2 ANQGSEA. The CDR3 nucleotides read TGCAGCGTTGTACCTCTGAGGGCAGGGGACTCCTACGAGCAGTACTTC. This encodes CSVVPLRAGDSYEQYF.

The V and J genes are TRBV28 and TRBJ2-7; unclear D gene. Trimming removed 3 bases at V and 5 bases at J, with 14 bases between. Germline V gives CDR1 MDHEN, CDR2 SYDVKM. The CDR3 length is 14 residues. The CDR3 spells CASSLKGRPHEQYF. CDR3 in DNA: TGTGCCAGCAGTTTGAAGGGCCGTCCCCACGAGCAGTACTTC.

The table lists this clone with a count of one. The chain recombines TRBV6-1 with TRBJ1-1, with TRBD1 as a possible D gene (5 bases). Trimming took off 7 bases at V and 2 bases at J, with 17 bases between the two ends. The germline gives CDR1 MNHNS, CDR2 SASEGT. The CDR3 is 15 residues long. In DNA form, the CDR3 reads TGTGCCAGCACCCTGACTCGACAGCGTAACACTGAAGCTTTCTTT. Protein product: CASTLTRQRNTEAFF.

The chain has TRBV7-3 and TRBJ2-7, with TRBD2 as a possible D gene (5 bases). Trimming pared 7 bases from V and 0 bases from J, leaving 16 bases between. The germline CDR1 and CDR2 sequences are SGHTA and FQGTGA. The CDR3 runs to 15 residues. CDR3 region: CASTGKDGDSYEQYF. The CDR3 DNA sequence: TGTGCCAGCACGGGGAAGGACGGAGACTCCTACGAGCAGTACTTC. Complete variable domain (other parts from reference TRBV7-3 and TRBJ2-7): GAGVSQTPSNKVTEKGKYVELRCDPISGHTALYWYRQSLGQGPEFLIYFQGTGAADDSGLPNDRFFAVRPEGSVSTLKIQRTERGDSAVYLCASTGKDGDSYEQYFGPGTRLTVT.

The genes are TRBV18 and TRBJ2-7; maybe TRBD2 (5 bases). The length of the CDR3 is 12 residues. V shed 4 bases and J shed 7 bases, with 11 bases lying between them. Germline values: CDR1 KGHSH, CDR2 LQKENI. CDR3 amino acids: CASSREFIEQYF. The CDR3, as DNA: TGTGCCAGCTCACGGGAGTTTATAGAGCAGTACTTC.

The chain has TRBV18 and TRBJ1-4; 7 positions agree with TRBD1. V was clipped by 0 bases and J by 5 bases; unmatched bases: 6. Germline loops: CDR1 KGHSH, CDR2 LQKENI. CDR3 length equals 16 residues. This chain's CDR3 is CASSPPALGQNEKLFF. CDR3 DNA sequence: TGTGCCAGCTCACCACCAGCCTTGGGACAGAATGAAAAACTGTTTTTT. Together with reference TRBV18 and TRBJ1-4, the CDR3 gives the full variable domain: NAGVMQNPRHLVRRRGQEARLRCSPMKGHSHVYWYRQLPEEGLKFMVYLQKENIIDESGMPKERFSAEFPKEGPSILRIQQVVRGDSAAYFCASSPPALGQNEKLFFGSGTQLSVL.

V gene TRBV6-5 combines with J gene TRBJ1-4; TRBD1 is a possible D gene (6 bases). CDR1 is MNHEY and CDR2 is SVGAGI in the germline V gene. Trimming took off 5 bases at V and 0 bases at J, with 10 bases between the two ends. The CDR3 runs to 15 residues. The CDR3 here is CASSHRDATNEKLFF. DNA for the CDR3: TGTGCCAGCAGTCACAGGGACGCAACTAATGAAAAACTGTTTTTT.

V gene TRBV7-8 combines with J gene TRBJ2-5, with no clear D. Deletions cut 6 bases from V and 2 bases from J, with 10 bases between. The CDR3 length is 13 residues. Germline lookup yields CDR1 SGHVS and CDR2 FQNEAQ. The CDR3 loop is CASRQADQETQYF. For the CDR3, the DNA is TGTGCCAGCAGGCAGGCAGATCAAGAGACCCAGTACTTC.

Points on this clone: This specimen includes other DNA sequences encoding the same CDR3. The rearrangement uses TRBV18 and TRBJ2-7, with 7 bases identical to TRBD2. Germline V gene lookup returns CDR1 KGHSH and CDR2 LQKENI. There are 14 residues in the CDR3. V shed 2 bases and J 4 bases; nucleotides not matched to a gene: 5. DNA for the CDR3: TGTGCCAGCTCACCAGGGGCGGGAGAATACGAGCAGTACTTC. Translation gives CASSPGAGEYEQYF.

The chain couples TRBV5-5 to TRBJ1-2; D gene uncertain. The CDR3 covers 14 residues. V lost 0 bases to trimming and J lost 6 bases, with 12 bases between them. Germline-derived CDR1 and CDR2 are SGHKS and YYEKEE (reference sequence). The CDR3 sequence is CASSLGAGVHGYTF. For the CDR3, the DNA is TGTGCCAGCAGCTTGGGGGCCGGGGTCCATGGCTACACCTTC. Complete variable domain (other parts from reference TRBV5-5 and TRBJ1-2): DAGVTQSPTHLIKTRGQQVTLRCSPISGHKSVSWYQQVLGQGPQFIFQYYEKEERGRGNFPDRFSARQFPNYSSELNVNALLLGDSALYLCASSLGAGVHGYTFGSGTRLTVV.

In DNA, the CDR3 is TGCAGCGGCGGTGTAGGCTACGAGCAGTACTTC. The encoded protein is CSGGVGYEQYF. The V and J genes are TRBV29-1 and TRBJ2-7, with D unresolved. Germline CDR1 and CDR2: SQVTM and ANQGSEA. V was trimmed by 7 bases and J by 3 bases, leaving 10 bases between them. The CDR3 length is 11 residues.

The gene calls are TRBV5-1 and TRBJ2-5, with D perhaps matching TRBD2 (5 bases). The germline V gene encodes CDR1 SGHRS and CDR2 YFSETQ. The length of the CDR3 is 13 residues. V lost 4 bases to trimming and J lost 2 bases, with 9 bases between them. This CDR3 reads CASSPGSQETQYF. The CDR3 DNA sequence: TGCGCCAGCAGCCCGGGATCACAAGAGACCCAGTACTTC.

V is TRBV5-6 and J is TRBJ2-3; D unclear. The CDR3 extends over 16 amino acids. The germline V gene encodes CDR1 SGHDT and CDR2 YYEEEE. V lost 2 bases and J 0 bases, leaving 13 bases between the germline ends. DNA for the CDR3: TGTGCCAGCAGCTTCCCCACGAAACGCAGCACAGATACGCAGTATTTT. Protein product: CASSFPTKRSTDTQYF.

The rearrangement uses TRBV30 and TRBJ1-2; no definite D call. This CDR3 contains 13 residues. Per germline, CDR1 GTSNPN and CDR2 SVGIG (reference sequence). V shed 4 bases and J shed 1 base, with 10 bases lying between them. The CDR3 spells CAWKDGNNYGYTF. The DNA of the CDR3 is TGTGCCTGGAAAGACGGGAATAACTATGGCTACACCTTC.

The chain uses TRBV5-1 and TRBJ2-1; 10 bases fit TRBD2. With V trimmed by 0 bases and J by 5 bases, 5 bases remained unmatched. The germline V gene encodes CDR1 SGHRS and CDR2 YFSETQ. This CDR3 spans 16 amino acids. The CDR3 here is CASSLDLAGENNEQFF. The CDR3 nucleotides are TGCGCCAGCAGCTTGGACCTAGCGGGGGAAAACAATGAGCAGTTCTTC.

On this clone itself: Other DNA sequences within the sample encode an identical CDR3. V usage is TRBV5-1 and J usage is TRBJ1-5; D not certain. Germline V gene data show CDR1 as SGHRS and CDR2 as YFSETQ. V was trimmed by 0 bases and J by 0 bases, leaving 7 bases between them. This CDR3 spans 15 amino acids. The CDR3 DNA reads TGCGCCAGCAGCTTGGAGGGAAATAGCAATCAGCCCCAGCATTTT. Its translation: CASSLEGNSNQPQHF.

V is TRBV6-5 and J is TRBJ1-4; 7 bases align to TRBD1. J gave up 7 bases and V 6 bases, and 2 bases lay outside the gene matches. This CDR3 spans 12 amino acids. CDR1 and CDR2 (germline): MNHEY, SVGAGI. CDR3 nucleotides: TGTGCCAGCAGGGGACAGTCTGAAAAACTGTTTTTT. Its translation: CASRGQSEKLFF.

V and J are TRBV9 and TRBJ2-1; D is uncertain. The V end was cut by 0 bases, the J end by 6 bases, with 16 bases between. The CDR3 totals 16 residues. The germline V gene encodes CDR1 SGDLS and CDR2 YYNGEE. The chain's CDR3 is CASSVGSLQRRNEQFF. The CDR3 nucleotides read TGTGCCAGCAGCGTAGGGTCACTCCAACGACGCAATGAGCAGTTCTTC.

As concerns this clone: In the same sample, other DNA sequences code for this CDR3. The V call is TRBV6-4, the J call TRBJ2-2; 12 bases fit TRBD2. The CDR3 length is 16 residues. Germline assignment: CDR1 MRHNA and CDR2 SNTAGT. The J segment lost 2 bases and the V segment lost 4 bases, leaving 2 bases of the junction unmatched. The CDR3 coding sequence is TGTGCCAGCAGTGTACTAGCGGGAGGCAACACCGGGGAGCTGTTTTTT. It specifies CASSVLAGGNTGELFF.

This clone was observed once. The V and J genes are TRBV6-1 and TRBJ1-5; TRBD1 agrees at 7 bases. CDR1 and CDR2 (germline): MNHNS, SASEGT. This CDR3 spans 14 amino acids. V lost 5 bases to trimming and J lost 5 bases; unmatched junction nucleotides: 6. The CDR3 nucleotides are TGTGCCAGCAGTTTAGACAGGGTTGATCAGCCCCAGCATTTT. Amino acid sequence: CASSLDRVDQPQHF.

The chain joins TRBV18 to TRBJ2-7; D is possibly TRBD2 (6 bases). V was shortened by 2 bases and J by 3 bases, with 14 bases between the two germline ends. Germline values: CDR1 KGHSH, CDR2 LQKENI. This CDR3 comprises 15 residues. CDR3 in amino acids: CASSPARMGGYEQYF. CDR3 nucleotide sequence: TGTGCCAGCTCACCAGCTAGGATGGGAGGCTACGAGCAGTACTTC. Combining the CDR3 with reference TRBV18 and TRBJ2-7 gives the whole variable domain NAGVMQNPRHLVRRRGQEARLRCSPMKGHSHVYWYRQLPEEGLKFMVYLQKENIIDESGMPKERFSAEFPKEGPSILRIQQVVRGDSAAYFCASSPARMGGYEQYFGPGTRLTVT.

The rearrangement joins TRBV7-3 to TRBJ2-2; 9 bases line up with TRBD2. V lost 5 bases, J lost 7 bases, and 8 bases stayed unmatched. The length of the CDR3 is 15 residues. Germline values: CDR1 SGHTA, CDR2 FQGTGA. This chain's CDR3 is CASSPLAGVDGELFF. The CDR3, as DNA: TGTGCCAGCAGCCCTTTAGCGGGAGTGGACGGGGAGCTGTTTTTT.